This T cell receptor beta chain derives from a study of CD8+ T cells in alopecia areata. General study results and limits: Lesional tissue from the scalp (especially in alopecia totalis/universalis) showed higher clonality than normal scalp.

Extracted RNA was reverse transcribed, and the resulting cDNA served as sequencing template. The table came from immunoSEQ multiplex PCR; TCRdb's copy has only in-frame clones and leaves some out. The sample includes around 97,000 clones, 45% to 60% of them seen just once. Using a FACSAria, the CD4+ and CD8+ T cells were sorted from the PBMCs. The V and J ends lost 5 bases and 4 bases, in that order; junction bases with no gene match: 12. The CDR3 has 16 residues. Looked up from germline, CDR1 is SGHTA and CDR2 is FQGNSA. About this clone itself: Its target is not known.

The sequence was collected from a human donor in good health. Sequencing used CD4+ T cells sorted from blood. The chain has TRBV7-2 and TRBJ1-1; 8 bases are shared with TRBD1. In nucleotides, the CDR3 is TGTGCCAGCAGCGTTATGGGGCAGGGGGCAGGCACTGAAGCTTTCTTT. Translation: CASSVMGQGAGTEAFF.